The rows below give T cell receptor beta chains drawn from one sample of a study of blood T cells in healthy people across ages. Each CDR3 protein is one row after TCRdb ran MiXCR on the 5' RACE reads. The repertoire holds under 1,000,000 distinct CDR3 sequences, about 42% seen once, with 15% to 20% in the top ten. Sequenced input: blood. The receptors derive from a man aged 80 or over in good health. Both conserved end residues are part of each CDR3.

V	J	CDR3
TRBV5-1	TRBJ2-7	CASSSRDPLSYEQYF
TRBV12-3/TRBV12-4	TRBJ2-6	CASSHRDRLNAGANVLTF
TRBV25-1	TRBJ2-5	CASSSWDRDQETQYF
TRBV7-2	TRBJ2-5	CASSSARETQYF
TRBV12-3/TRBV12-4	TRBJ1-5	CATLRGGNQPQHF
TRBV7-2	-	CASDVGAETQYF
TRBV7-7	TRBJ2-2	CASSLAAANTGELFF
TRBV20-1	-	CSARDRLARETQYF
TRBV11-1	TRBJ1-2	CASSPWTGTTNYGYTF
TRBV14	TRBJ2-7	CASSPNTGTGLFEQYF
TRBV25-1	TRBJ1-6	CANRDSNSPLHF
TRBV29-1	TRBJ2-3	CSGQVQGTDTQYF
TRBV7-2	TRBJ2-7	CASSRDRIYEQYF
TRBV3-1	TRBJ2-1	CASSHMGQGSDEQFF
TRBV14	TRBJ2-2	CASSQVGTGVGELFF
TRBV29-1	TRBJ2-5	CSVDRGPVPETQYF
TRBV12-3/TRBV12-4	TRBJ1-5	CASSPNWGDQPQHF
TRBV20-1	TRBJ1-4	CSALGQTNEKLFF
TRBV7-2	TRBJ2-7	CASSLGAGGIQYEQYF
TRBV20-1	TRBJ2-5	CSARPSGPETRYF